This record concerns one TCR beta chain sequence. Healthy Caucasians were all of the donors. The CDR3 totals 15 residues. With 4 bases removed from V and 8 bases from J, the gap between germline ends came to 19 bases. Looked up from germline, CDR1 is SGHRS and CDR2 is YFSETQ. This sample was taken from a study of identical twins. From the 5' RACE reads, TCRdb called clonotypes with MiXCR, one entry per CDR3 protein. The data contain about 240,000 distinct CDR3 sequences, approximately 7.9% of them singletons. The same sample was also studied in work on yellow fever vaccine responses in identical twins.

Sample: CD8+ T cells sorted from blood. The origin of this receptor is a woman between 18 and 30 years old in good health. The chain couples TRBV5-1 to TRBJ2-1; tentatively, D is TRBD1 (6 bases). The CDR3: CASSDGDTVGDEQFF. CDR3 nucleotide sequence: TGCGCCAGCAGCGATGGGGACACGGTAGGGGATGAGCAGTTCTTC.